A single sample is the source of the 29 T cell receptor beta chains below, sequenced in a study of blood T cell repertoires in COVID-19. The protocol was immunoSEQ multiplex PCR, while the TCRdb copy is restricted to in-frame clones and leaves out a portion. This table has a few hundred thousand clones, about 88% appearing once. The sequenced sample consisted of peripheral blood. These receptors were obtained from a woman aged 25 to 39 with COVID-19, enrolled during active disease.

This clone was seen only once. The CDR3 loop is CASSILGGQGAAGELFF. CDR3 bases: TGTGCCAGTAGTATACTCGGAGGGCAGGGGGCCGCCGGGGAGCTGTTTTTT. The chain carries TRBV19 and TRBJ2-2; 8 bases are shared with TRBD1. The J segment lost 6 bases and the V segment lost 2 bases, leaving 11 bases of the junction unmatched. The CDR3 is 17 amino acids. From germline, CDR1 is LNHDA and CDR2 SQIVND (reference sequence).

The chain couples TRBV7-2 to TRBJ2-7, with 13 bases fitting TRBD2. Germline V gives CDR1 SGHTA, CDR2 FQGNSA. V shed 5 bases and J 2 bases; nucleotides not matched to a gene: 6. The CDR3 runs 16 residues. The CDR3, as DNA: TGTGCCAGCAGCATAAAGACTAGCGGGAGGACCTACGAGCAGTACTTC. This encodes CASSIKTSGRTYEQYF.

The CDR3 coding sequence is TGTGCCAGCAGCTTACGCTCGGCGGGAGCAGAAAATGAGCAGTTCTTC. Encoded protein: CASSLRSAGAENEQFF. This sequence joins TRBV7-9 and TRBJ2-1; 7 nucleotides match TRBD2. The junction had 11 bases not matched to a gene; V was cut back by 2 bases and J by 7 bases. The CDR3 extends over 16 amino acids. From germline, CDR1 is SEHNR and CDR2 FQNEAQ (reference sequence).

This CDR3 is CASSLQQGVTEAFF. In DNA form, the CDR3 reads TGTGCCAGCAGCTTGCAACAGGGGGTCACTGAAGCTTTCTTT. V usage is TRBV5-6 and J usage is TRBJ1-1; the match to TRBD1 covers 8 bases. There are 14 residues in the CDR3. Germline-derived CDR1 and CDR2 are SGHDT and YYEEEE. The trim removed 1 base at V and 4 bases at J, leaving 3 bases unmatched.

The chain's CDR3 is CASSSDWTSGSTQYF. The CDR3 DNA is TGTGCCAGCAGCTCCGACTGGACTAGCGGGAGTACGCAGTATTTT. The V gene is TRBV5-4, the J gene TRBJ2-3, with TRBD2 identical over 13 bases. This CDR3 contains 15 residues. The V segment lost 3 bases and the J segment 8 bases; nucleotides outside the gene matches: 6. The germline gives CDR1 SGHNT, CDR2 YYREEE (reference sequence).

The V and J genes are TRBV6-2 or TRBV6-3 and TRBJ2-1; 11 bases fit TRBD2. From germline, CDR1 is MNHEY and CDR2 SVGEGT. Germline trimming cut 4 bases from V and 3 bases from J; bases unmatched to any gene: 2. The CDR3 is 15 amino acids. In DNA, the CDR3 is TGTGCCAGCAGTTTCCTAGCGGGGGGCTACAATGAGCAGTTCTTC. It codes for CASSFLAGGYNEQFF.

The chain recombines TRBV24-1 with TRBJ1-2, with 7 bases that match TRBD1. The CDR3 extends over 15 amino acids. Germline lookup yields CDR1 KGHDR and CDR2 SFDVKD. J gave up 4 bases and V 4 bases, and 8 bases lay outside the gene matches. CDR3 sequence reads: CATSDPTGSGYGYTF. The CDR3 DNA reads TGTGCCACCAGTGACCCGACAGGGTCCGGCTATGGCTACACCTTC.

The count of this clone is one. The V call is TRBV30, the J call TRBJ1-1; TRBD1 might be the D (5 bases). V shed 5 bases and J shed 4 bases, with 23 bases lying between them. From germline, CDR1 is GTSNPN and CDR2 SVGIG (reference sequence). CDR3 length equals 16 residues. Here the CDR3 reads CAWSPGGLRWLTEAFF. DNA for the CDR3: TGTGCCTGGTCGCCGGGGGGACTAAGGTGGCTCACTGAAGCTTTCTTT.

As for this clone: Mismatch with germline at one junction end may stem from a read error. The chain couples TRBV7-7 to TRBJ2-2; D is possibly TRBD1 (6 bases). The CDR3 spans 17 residues. CDR1 is SSHAT and CDR2 is FNYEAQ in the germline V gene (reference sequence). The DNA of the CDR3 is TGTGCTAGCAGGCCAATCACAGGGACCCTTAACACCGGGGAGCTGTTTTTT. Residues: CASRPITGTLNTGELFF.

The chain has TRBV21-1 and TRBJ2-4; TRBD1, the D gene given by the table, was not confirmed from the DNA. TRBV21-1 represents a pseudogene. This CDR3 has 14 amino acids. The CDR3 reads CASSPGTGRNIQYF. The DNA of the CDR3 is TGTGCCAGCAGCCCCGGGACAGGGAGAAACATTCAGTACTTC.

The chain links TRBV7-9 to TRBJ2-7, with D maybe TRBD2 (5 bases). CDR1 is SEHNR and CDR2 is FQNEAQ in the germline V gene (reference sequence). CDR3 length equals 12 residues. With 4 bases removed from V and 6 bases from J, the gap between germline ends came to 10 bases. The CDR3 loop reads CASSWSEGEQYF. Here the CDR3 DNA reads TGTGCCAGCAGCTGGTCCGAGGGCGAGCAGTACTTC.

This chain connects TRBV6-2 or TRBV6-3 to TRBJ2-7; tentative D call: TRBD2 (7 bases). In germline, CDR1 is MNHEY, CDR2 SVGEGT. Between the trimmed V and J ends, which lost 6 bases and 2 bases, there was a span of 17 bases. The CDR3 length is 15 residues. In nucleotides, the CDR3 is TGTGCCAGCAGACCTCCCGGGGAGGGGGCCTACGAGCAGTACTTC. As protein: CASRPPGEGAYEQYF.

V usage is TRBV7-2 and J usage is TRBJ2-7, with D perhaps TRBD1 (5 bases). This CDR3 has 14 amino acids. V was trimmed by 1 base and J by 6 bases, leaving 13 bases between them. Per the germline V gene, CDR1 is SGHTA and CDR2 is FQGNSA. The CDR3 loop reads CASSLDPLGREQYF. For the CDR3, the DNA is TGTGCCAGCAGCTTAGATCCTTTGGGGCGCGAGCAGTACTTC.

The chain uses TRBV13 and TRBJ1-1; D not resolved. CDR3 length: 16 residues. Germline CDR1 is PRHDT and CDR2 is FYEKMQ (reference sequence). V gave up 4 bases and J gave up 2 bases, with 17 bases separating them. In DNA form, the CDR3 reads TGTGCCAGCAGCTCATTGAGTTCGGGAGGAAACACTGAAGCTTTCTTT. This codes for CASSSLSSGGNTEAFF.

This chain uses TRBV10-3 with TRBJ2-7, with D tentatively TRBD1 (6 bases). The V end lost 6 bases, the J end lost 5 bases, and 11 bases lay between the germline ends. This CDR3 region has 12 residues. The V gene's germline CDR1 is ENHRY and CDR2 SYGVKD. CDR3: CAISPGDHEQYF. CDR3 bases: TGTGCCATCAGCCCAGGGGACCACGAGCAGTACTTC.

A single count supports this clone. The chain combines TRBV2 with TRBJ2-7; maybe TRBD2 (6 bases). Trimming cost V 6 bases and J 3 bases, with 12 bases left between them. The CDR3 is 13 amino acids. In germline, CDR1 is SNHLY, CDR2 FYNNEI. The CDR3, as DNA: TGTGCCAGCAGATGGCAGGAGGGCTACGAGCAGTACTTC. Translated, it gives CASRWQEGYEQYF.

This chain connects TRBV28 to TRBJ2-2; 10 bases are a match to TRBD2. With V trimmed by 9 bases and J by 5 bases, 24 bases remained unmatched. In germline, CDR1 is MDHEN, CDR2 SYDVKM. The CDR3 is 20 residues long. CDR3 sequence: CARITGTDETSGIRTGELFF. The CDR3 DNA is TGTGCCAGAATTACCGGGACCGACGAAACTAGCGGGATAAGAACCGGGGAGCTGTTTTTT.

V and J are TRBV9 and TRBJ2-2; D perhaps matches TRBD1 (6 bases). The V end lost 3 bases, the J end lost 6 bases, and 21 bases lay between the germline ends. Germline CDR1 SGDLS, CDR2 YYNGEE. The CDR3 runs 17 residues. The CDR3: CASSETPSGTGPGELFF. The CDR3 DNA follows: TGTGCCAGCAGCGAGACCCCCTCAGGAACAGGGCCCGGGGAGCTGTTTTTT.

The rearrangement links TRBV10-3 to TRBJ2-2; 9 positions match TRBD1. Germline CDR1 is ENHRY and CDR2 is SYGVKD. V was clipped by 7 bases and J by 2 bases; unmatched bases: 2. The CDR3 contains 14 residues. In nucleotides, the CDR3 is TGTGCCATCAAGACAGGGGGTAACACCGGGGAGCTGTTTTTT. It encodes CAIKTGGNTGELFF.

CDR3 bases: TGCAGCGTTGTAGGGAGGGAGTTAACGCTTCAAGAGACCCAGTACTTC. Translated, it gives CSVVGRELTLQETQYF. This sequence joins TRBV29-1 and TRBJ2-5; TRBD2 aligns across 7 bases. The CDR3 totals 16 residues. The germline V gene encodes CDR1 SQVTM and CDR2 ANQGSEA. The V gene end was trimmed by 4 bases and the J gene end by 2 bases; junction bases not matched to a gene: 13.

This chain uses TRBV7-9 with TRBJ2-1, with 7 bases lining up with TRBD2. The V gene's germline CDR1 is SEHNR and CDR2 FQNEAQ (reference sequence). The V gene end was trimmed by 1 base and the J gene end by 15 bases; junction bases not matched to a gene: 9. The CDR3 covers 13 residues. The CDR3 sequence: CASSLGIAGVAFF. CDR3 nucleotides: TGTGCCAGCAGCTTAGGGATCGCGGGAGTGGCGTTCTTC.

The chain combines TRBV6-5 with TRBJ2-3, with 7 bases identical to TRBD1. The CDR3 loop spans 15 amino acids. The germline V gene has CDR1 MNHEY and CDR2 SVGAGI. The V gene end was trimmed by 9 bases and the J gene end by 0 bases; junction bases not matched to a gene: 9. The CDR3 is CARRPGQTSTDTQYF. The CDR3, as DNA: TGTGCCAGAAGACCGGGACAGACTAGCACAGATACGCAGTATTTT.

This clone was seen just once. The V gene is TRBV1, the J gene TRBJ1-5. TRBV1 is marked as a pseudogene. The CDR3 is 15 residues long. The CDR3 protein is CTSSQEGGAGQPQHF. Written as DNA, the CDR3 is TGCACCAGCAGCCAAGAGGGGGGGGCAGGTCAGCCCCAGCATTTT.

This chain connects TRBV12-3 or TRBV12-4 to TRBJ2-7, with TRBD1 matching over 7 bases. The CDR3 consists of 13 residues. V lost 7 bases to trimming and J lost 3 bases; unmatched junction nucleotides: 6. The DNA for the CDR3 is TGTGCCAGCACAGGGGGTAGCGTCTACGAGCAGTACTTC. It is translated as CASTGGSVYEQYF.

In its sample, this clone was seen once. The chain links TRBV28 to TRBJ2-3; D is undetermined. The V end was cut by 3 bases, the J end by 2 bases, with 6 bases between. The CDR3 has 13 residues. CDR1 is MDHEN and CDR2 is SYDVKM in the germline V gene. The CDR3 nucleotides read TGTGCCAGCAGTTTGGCTCACACAGATACGCAGTATTTT. It translates to CASSLAHTDTQYF.

The V call is TRBV3-1 (or the pseudogene TRBV3-2), the J call TRBJ2-7; 10 bases agree with TRBD2. Germline assignment: CDR1 LGHDT and CDR2 YNNKEL (reference sequence). The CDR3 consists of 14 residues. V dropped 0 bases and J dropped 5; count of bases not matched to a gene: 1. The CDR3 loop reads CASSQESGGDEQYF. As DNA, the CDR3 is TGTGCCAGCAGCCAAGAAAGCGGGGGGGACGAGCAGTACTTC.

This clone turned up a few times. This chain connects TRBV7-2 to TRBJ1-5; TRBD1 might be the D (5 bases). V gave up 3 bases and J gave up 7 bases, with 13 bases separating them. The CDR3 loop spans 14 amino acids. From germline, CDR1 is SGHTA and CDR2 FQGNSA. Here the CDR3 reads CASSLGLSRQPQHF. The CDR3 region has the DNA TGTGCCAGCAGCTTGGGACTGAGCCGCCAGCCCCAGCATTTT.

In its sample, this clone was seen once. The genes are TRBV2 and TRBJ2-3; 9 nucleotides agree with TRBD2. From germline, CDR1 is SNHLY and CDR2 FYNNEI. This CDR3 comprises 16 residues. V shed 1 base and J 4 bases; nucleotides not matched to a gene: 6. The CDR3 coding sequence is TGTGCCAGCAGTGAAGACGCGGGAGGGCCCCCAGATACGCAGTATTTT. Protein sequence: CASSEDAGGPPDTQYF. Drawing the rest from reference TRBV2 and TRBJ2-3, the complete variable domain is EPEVTQTPSHQVTQMGQEVILRCVPISNHLYFYWYRQILGQKVEFLVSFYNNEISEKSEIFDDQFSVERPDGSNFTLKIRSTKLEDSAMYFCASSEDAGGPPDTQYFGPGTRLTVL.

The gene calls are TRBV30 and TRBJ1-6; 7 bases line up with TRBD1. CDR3 length equals 14 residues. Germline CDR1 GTSNPN, CDR2 SVGIG (reference sequence). Germline trimming cut 5 bases from V and 8 bases from J; bases unmatched to any gene: 9. For the CDR3, the DNA is TGTGCCTGGGGCCGGAGACAGGGAGATTCACCCCTCCACTTT. It translates to CAWGRRQGDSPLHF.